This TCR beta chain originates from a study of blood T cell repertoires in COVID-19. Data came from immunoSEQ multiplex PCR; TCRdb stores just in-frame clones and leaves some out. The repertoire consists of some 530,000 clones, with approximately 85% occurring once and the leading ten covering 3% to 3.5%. Looked up from germline, CDR1 is SQVTM and CDR2 is ANQGSEA. V was cut by 8 bases and J by 6 bases, with 13 bases left in between. This CDR3 spans 11 amino acids. Sequencing was performed on peripheral blood. This sequence was found in a human donor in a cohort sampled during active COVID-19. The genes are TRBV29-1 and TRBJ1-1, with a weak D call TRBD1 (5 bases). CDR3 sequence: CSSHRGAEAFF. CDR3 nucleotides: TGCAGCTCCCACCGGGGGGCTGAAGCTTTCTTT.